This T cell receptor (beta chain) was identified during a study of T cell responses to AZD1222 COVID-19 vaccine. Per the germline V gene, CDR1 is ENHRY and CDR2 is SYGVKD. J lost 2 bases, V lost 10 bases, and 5 bases had no gene match. The length of the CDR3 is 14 residues. The table came from immunoSEQ multiplex PCR; TCRdb's copy has only in-frame clones and leaves some out. The data contain 180,000 or so clones, approximately 95% of them singletons. The sequences come from peripheral blood, collected 28 days after the second AZD1222 dose. The chain links TRBV10-3 to TRBJ2-3; 11 positions agree with TRBD2. The sequence derives from an adult who received the AZD1222 COVID-19 vaccine. In DNA, the CDR3 is TGTGCCACCGTAGCGGGGGGGCCCACAGATACGCAGTATTTT. The encoded protein is CATVAGGPTDTQYF.